This T cell receptor (beta chain) was captured by sequencing in a study of blood T cell repertoires in COVID-19. The repertoire was sequenced with immunoSEQ multiplex PCR; TCRdb's copy has only in-frame clones and lacks some. The data show 110,000 or so clones, 85% seen once. Germline V gene sequence: CDR1 SNHLY, CDR2 FYNNEI. The CDR3 is 16 amino acids. Trimming shortened V by 4 bases and J by 5 bases, and 18 bases separated the two germline ends. The specimen was peripheral blood. This chain uses TRBV2 with TRBJ1-5; D might be TRBD1 (6 bases). This receptor was obtained from a human donor in a cohort sampled during active COVID-19. The CDR3 reads CASSGTTGSRDQPQHF. DNA of the CDR3: TGTGCCAGCAGTGGCACGACAGGATCCAGGGATCAGCCCCAGCATTTT.